This is a list of T cell receptor beta chains from one sample in a study of cytomegalovirus exposure and HLA in healthy donors. Data came from immunoSEQ multiplex PCR; TCRdb stores just in-frame clones and leaves some out. The table has about 160,000 clones, 65% to 85% seen once. The sample consisted of PBMCs. The origin of the receptors is a man aged 35 to 55 in good health and CMV-seropositive. Both conserved end residues are part of each CDR3. The D gene is left open where the match is weak. A clone size is listed for some rows: how often the clone was seen (once, few, many), or a class if it is expanded.

clone size: NA
D gene: NA
V gene: TRBV16
J gene: TRBJ2-2
CDR3 DNA: TGTGCCAGCAGCCAACTGACCCGGGGGACCGGGGAGCTGTTTTTT
CDR3 protein: CASSQLTRGTGELFF

clone size: NA
D gene: TRBD1
V gene: TRBV4-2
J gene: TRBJ2-1
CDR3 DNA: TGTGCCAGCAGCCAAGATTTGGGACAGGGAGAGTCGTTCTTC
CDR3 protein: CASSQDLGQGESFF

clone size: once
D gene: NA
V gene: TRBV6-4
J gene: TRBJ2-7
CDR3 DNA: TGTGCCAGCAGTAAAGAGTCCTCCTACGAGCAGTACTTC
CDR3 protein: CASSKESSYEQYF

clone size: NA
D gene: NA
V gene: TRBV7-9
J gene: TRBJ2-2
CDR3 DNA: TGTGCCAGCAGCTTGGAGGGAACGGAGCTGTTTTTT
CDR3 protein: CASSLEGTELFF

clone size: once
D gene: NA
V gene: TRBV15
J gene: TRBJ1-3
CDR3 DNA: TGTGCCACCAGCAGAGATGCGCGGGGGGCGCTTGGAGGAAACACCATATATTTT
CDR3 protein: CATSRDARGALGGNTIYF

clone size: NA
D gene: TRBD1
V gene: TRBV27
J gene: TRBJ1-4
CDR3 DNA: TGTGCCAGCAGTCGACAGGGAGCGGGTGAAAAACTGTTTTTT
CDR3 protein: CASSRQGAGEKLFF

clone size: NA
D gene: NA
V gene: TRBV25-1
J gene: TRBJ1-6
CDR3 DNA: TGTGCCAGCAGTGACGGGAGGAGCCTGGAATCACCCCTCCACTTT
CDR3 protein: CASSDGRSLESPLHF

clone size: NA
D gene: NA
V gene: TRBV7-3
J gene: TRBJ2-1
CDR3 DNA: TGTGCCAGCAGCTTGAACAACTACAATGAGCAGTTCTTC
CDR3 protein: CASSLNNYNEQFF

clone size: NA
D gene: NA
V gene: TRBV7-8
J gene: TRBJ1-2
CDR3 DNA: TGTGCCAGCAGCTTAACCCCCCAGGGCTATGGCTACACCTTC
CDR3 protein: CASSLTPQGYGYTF

clone size: NA
D gene: NA
V gene: TRBV5-1
J gene: TRBJ1-2
CDR3 DNA: TGCGCCAGCAGCCTGACACAGGCCCATGGCTACACCTTC
CDR3 protein: CASSLTQAHGYTF

clone size: few
D gene: NA
V gene: TRBV2
J gene: TRBJ1-4
CDR3 DNA: TGTGCCAGCAGTGAGCGGGCAGACCCCGAAAAACTGTTTTTT
CDR3 protein: CASSERADPEKLFF

clone size: once
D gene: NA
V gene: TRBV7-6
J gene: TRBJ1-2
CDR3 DNA: TGTGCCAGCAGCTTGTGGGGCGACCACTATGGCTACACCTTC
CDR3 protein: CASSLWGDHYGYTF

clone size: NA
D gene: TRBD1
V gene: TRBV15
J gene: TRBJ2-5
CDR3 DNA: TGTGCCACCAGCGGGGGACAGGGTGAGACCCAGTACTTC
CDR3 protein: CATSGGQGETQYF

clone size: NA
D gene: NA
V gene: TRBV7-8
J gene: TRBJ1-2
CDR3 DNA: TGTGCCAGCAGCTTAGGTATTAACAGTTATGGCTACACCTTC
CDR3 protein: CASSLGINSYGYTF

clone size: NA
D gene: NA
V gene: TRBV7-2
J gene: TRBJ2-7
CDR3 DNA: TGTGCCAGCAGCTCCTTCTCCTACGAGCAGTACTTC
CDR3 protein: CASSSFSYEQYF

clone size: once
D gene: NA
V gene: TRBV30
J gene: TRBJ2-7
CDR3 DNA: TGTGCCTGGAGTGTACGAAAAGGGGTCGCCTACGAGCAGTACTTC
CDR3 protein: CAWSVRKGVAYEQYF

clone size: NA
D gene: NA
V gene: TRBV11-3
J gene: TRBJ1-5
CDR3 DNA: TGTGCCAGCAGCTCTCCGCCAGGGCGGTATAGCAATCAGCCCCAGCATTTT
CDR3 protein: CASSSPPGRYSNQPQHF

clone size: NA
D gene: NA
V gene: TRBV2
J gene: TRBJ2-7
CDR3 DNA: TGTGCCAGCAGTCCCGACTGGGGAAGGGGCGAGCAGTACTTC
CDR3 protein: CASSPDWGRGEQYF

clone size: NA
D gene: NA
V gene: TRBV4-3
J gene: TRBJ2-5
CDR3 DNA: TGCGCCAGCAGCCAAGATCGGTTGGCTAGCCAAGAGACCCAGTACTTC
CDR3 protein: CASSQDRLASQETQYF

clone size: few
D gene: TRBD2
V gene: TRBV28
J gene: TRBJ2-7
CDR3 DNA: TGTGCCACGTACGGGGGGTCAACCTACGAGCAGTACTTC
CDR3 protein: CATYGGSTYEQYF

clone size: few
D gene: TRBD1
V gene: TRBV5-4
J gene: TRBJ2-4
CDR3 DNA: TGTGCCAGCAGCTTCCTGGACAGGGGGTCCAAAAACATTCAGTACTTC
CDR3 protein: CASSFLDRGSKNIQYF

clone size: few
D gene: TRBD1
V gene: TRBV25-1
J gene: TRBJ1-1
CDR3 DNA: TGTGCCAGCAGTGAAGGGGACAGGGAATTGGGTGAAGCTTTCTTT
CDR3 protein: CASSEGDRELGEAFF

clone size: few
D gene: TRBD1
V gene: TRBV7-9
J gene: TRBJ2-1
CDR3 DNA: TGTGCCAGCAGCAAGGACAGGGTCCAAAACAATGAGCAGTTCTTC
CDR3 protein: CASSKDRVQNNEQFF

clone size: NA
D gene: TRBD1
V gene: TRBV7-2
J gene: TRBJ1-1
CDR3 DNA: TGTGCCAGCAGCTTTGGGGGACAGGGGAGTACTGAAGCTTTCTTT
CDR3 protein: CASSFGGQGSTEAFF

clone size: NA
D gene: TRBD1
V gene: TRBV9
J gene: TRBJ1-2
CDR3 DNA: TGTGCCAGCAGCGTAGGCAGGGGGTACTATGGCTACACCTTC
CDR3 protein: CASSVGRGYYGYTF

clone size: NA
D gene: NA
V gene: TRBV10-3
J gene: TRBJ2-3
CDR3 DNA: TGTGCCATCAGTGAGTCGAGTTCAGGACTGAGAGATACGCAGTATTTT
CDR3 protein: CAISESSSGLRDTQYF

clone size: few
D gene: TRBD2
V gene: TRBV6-5
J gene: TRBJ2-7
CDR3 DNA: TGTGCCAGCAGTTACTATACTAGCGGGGGCTACGAGCAGTACTTC
CDR3 protein: CASSYYTSGGYEQYF

clone size: NA
D gene: NA
V gene: TRBV7-2
J gene: TRBJ2-3
CDR3 DNA: TGTGCCAGCAGCTTAGCGGTGGGGGGGCGACCTTCCGCAGATACGCAGTATTTT
CDR3 protein: CASSLAVGGRPSADTQYF

clone size: NA
D gene: TRBD1
V gene: TRBV10-3
J gene: TRBJ1-2
CDR3 DNA: TGTGCCATCAGATCCGGGACAGGGGCTTGTGGCTACACCTTC
CDR3 protein: CAIRSGTGACGYTF

clone size: NA
D gene: NA
V gene: TRBV7-9
J gene: TRBJ2-2
CDR3 DNA: TGTGCCAGCAGCGGATGGACTGGGTCGGGGGAGCTGTTTTTT
CDR3 protein: CASSGWTGSGELFF

clone size: NA
D gene: TRBD1
V gene: TRBV6-1
J gene: TRBJ1-2
CDR3 DNA: TGTGCCAGCAGTGCGACAGGGGTTCCCTATGGCTACACCTTC
CDR3 protein: CASSATGVPYGYTF

clone size: NA
D gene: NA
V gene: TRBV13
J gene: TRBJ1-5
CDR3 DNA: TGTGCCAGCAGCTTCGGCAGGGATGGCAATCAGCCCCAGCATTTT
CDR3 protein: CASSFGRDGNQPQHF

clone size: once
D gene: TRBD2
V gene: TRBV7-9
J gene: TRBJ2-3
CDR3 DNA: TGTGCCAGCAGCTTTGCGGGGGGGCCCACAGATACGCAGTATTTT
CDR3 protein: CASSFAGGPTDTQYF

clone size: few
D gene: NA
V gene: TRBV19
J gene: TRBJ1-5
CDR3 DNA: TGTGCCAGTCGGGGGGCTGGCAATCAGCCCCAGCATTTT
CDR3 protein: CASRGAGNQPQHF

clone size: NA
D gene: NA
V gene: TRBV7-8
J gene: TRBJ2-3
CDR3 DNA: TGTGCCAGCAGCTTACCATCTAGAATAGATACGCAGTATTTT
CDR3 protein: CASSLPSRIDTQYF

clone size: NA
D gene: NA
V gene: TRBV5-6
J gene: TRBJ1-2
CDR3 DNA: TGTGCCAGCAGAAGGAGGGGTGGCTACACCTTC
CDR3 protein: CASRRRGGYTF

clone size: NA
D gene: TRBD1
V gene: TRBV10-3
J gene: TRBJ1-1
CDR3 DNA: TGTGCCATCAGAGACAGGGAAACTGAAGCTTTCTTT
CDR3 protein: CAIRDRETEAFF

clone size: NA
D gene: NA
V gene: TRBV4-2
J gene: TRBJ1-1
CDR3 DNA: TGTGCCAGCAGCCAAGTGGAGGGATCCACTGAAGCTTTCTTT
CDR3 protein: CASSQVEGSTEAFF

clone size: NA
D gene: NA
V gene: TRBV9
J gene: TRBJ1-2
CDR3 DNA: TGTGCCAGCAGCCCTTGGGGAGGGGGAGCCCTCGGCTACACCTTC
CDR3 protein: CASSPWGGGALGYTF

clone size: once
D gene: NA
V gene: TRBV19
J gene: TRBJ1-1
CDR3 DNA: TGTGCCAGTAGTTCCAGCGCAATGAACACTGAAGCTTTCTTT
CDR3 protein: CASSSSAMNTEAFF

clone size: NA
D gene: NA
V gene: TRBV10-3
J gene: TRBJ2-7
CDR3 DNA: TGTGCCATCAGTGACCTTTTGGGGGCCCCTGGCGAGCAGTACTTC
CDR3 protein: CAISDLLGAPGEQYF

clone size: NA
D gene: NA
V gene: TRBV7-6
J gene: TRBJ2-5
CDR3 DNA: TGTGCCAGCAGTCCAACGCAGGGTCTCCAAGAGACCCAGTACTTC
CDR3 protein: CASSPTQGLQETQYF

clone size: NA
D gene: NA
V gene: TRBV5-6
J gene: TRBJ2-5
CDR3 DNA: TGTGCCAGCAGCTTGGGATCAGGGGCGAAACAAGAGACCCAGTACTTC
CDR3 protein: CASSLGSGAKQETQYF

clone size: NA
D gene: TRBD1
V gene: TRBV7-3
J gene: TRBJ2-1
CDR3 DNA: TGTGCCAGCAGCTCCCTGAGGACAGGGCTGAATGAGCAGTTCTTC
CDR3 protein: CASSSLRTGLNEQFF